These 10 T cell receptor beta chains were sequenced from one sample in a study of OX40 agonist ivuxolimab in advanced cancers. Only in-frame clones appear in the TCRdb table, and some are missing; sequencing was by immunoSEQ multiplex PCR. The sample has approximately 67,000 clones, 80% to 90% seen once. Specimen: CD4+ or CD8+ T cells sorted from blood, collected in a trial of the OX40 agonist ivuxolimab. These receptors came from an adult with an advanced solid tumor such as melanoma, head and neck, liver or kidney cancer.

Only one count was recorded for this clone. V gene TRBV21-1 combines with J gene TRBJ2-1; the table's D call of TRBD1 was not tested on the DNA. TRBV21-1 is marked as a pseudogene. This CDR3 contains 17 residues. As DNA, the CDR3 is TGTGCCAGCAGCAAAGAGTTTAGGGGAAGGCGCTACAATGAGCAGTTCTTC. This encodes CASSKEFRGRRYNEQFF.

The chain uses TRBV5-1 and TRBJ2-1; the D is unclear. This CDR3 is built from 13 residues. The V end was cut by 4 bases, the J end by 5 bases, with 10 bases between. Germline-derived CDR1 and CDR2 are SGHRS and YFSETQ. Written as DNA, the CDR3 is TGCGCCAGCAGCGCAGACTTACACAATGAGCAGTTCTTC. Encoded protein: CASSADLHNEQFF. The variable domain in full, completed from reference TRBV5-1 and TRBJ2-1, reads KAGVTQTPRYLIKTRGQQVTLSCSPISGHRSVSWYQQTPGQGLQFLFEYFSETQRNKGNFPGRFSGRQFSNSRSEMNVSTLELGDSALYLCASSADLHNEQFFGPGTRLTVL.

This clone was found a few times. The rearrangement uses TRBV15 and TRBJ2-7; a possible D gene is TRBD1 (6 bases). Trimming cost V 8 bases and J 2 bases, with 16 bases left between them. The CDR3 has 14 residues. Germline CDR1 reads LNHNV; CDR2 reads YYDKDF (reference sequence). The CDR3 DNA sequence: TGTGCCACCTCTAAGTATGCAGGGGCCTACGAGCAGTACTTC. Protein product: CATSKYAGAYEQYF. Full variable domain (missing parts from reference TRBV15 and TRBJ2-7): DAMVIQNPRYQVTQFGKPVTLSCSQTLNHNVMYWYQQKSSQAPKLLFHYYDKDFNNEADTPDNFQSRRPNTSFCFLDIRSPGLGDTAMYLCATSKYAGAYEQYFGPGTRLTVT.

The V gene is TRBV5-6, the J gene TRBJ2-3, with D perhaps matching TRBD1 or TRBD2 (5 bases each). In germline, CDR1 is SGHDT, CDR2 YYEEEE. The CDR3 sequence is 13 residues long. Trimming shortened V by 5 bases and J by 4 bases, and 11 bases separated the two germline ends. The CDR3 DNA is TGTGCCAGCAGACCATTGGGGGCAGATACGCAGTATTTT. As protein: CASRPLGADTQYF.

The gene calls are TRBV5-8 and TRBJ1-5, with TRBD1 matching over 7 bases. Germline V gene sequence: CDR1 SGHTS, CDR2 YDEGEE. The CDR3 contains 15 residues. V lost 4 bases and J lost 8; bases outside the gene matches: 12. CDR3 in amino acids: CASSPGSGGLEPQHF. The CDR3 nucleotides are TGTGCCAGCAGCCCTGGTTCAGGGGGTCTTGAGCCCCAGCATTTT.

The CDR3 DNA reads as TGTGCCAGCAGTTTAACCGACGAGCAGTACTTC. Residues: CASSLTDEQYF. V usage is TRBV28 and J usage is TRBJ2-7; no reliable D call. Germline CDR1 MDHEN, CDR2 SYDVKM. The CDR3 has 11 amino acids. The V and J ends lost 2 bases and 5 bases respectively, with 4 bases between them.

The chain uses TRBV19 and TRBJ2-3; TRBD1 matches at 8 bases. The CDR3 contains 14 residues. CDR1 is LNHDA, CDR2 SQIVND, per germline (reference sequence). V trimming: 6 bases; J trimming: 4 bases; junction bases outside the gene matches: 6. The CDR3 DNA is TGTGCCAGTAGGAGGACAGGGAGCGCAGATACGCAGTATTTT. As protein: CASRRTGSADTQYF.

The CDR3 region has the DNA TGTGCCAGCAGCTCCCGCCACGGGGGAGAGCAGTACTTC. Encoded protein: CASSSRHGGEQYF. J is TRBJ2-7 and V is TRBV7-8; a possible D gene is TRBD2 (6 bases). The CDR3 covers 13 residues. Germline V gives CDR1 SGHVS, CDR2 FQNEAQ. Between the trimmed V and J ends, which lost 4 bases and 7 bases, there was a span of 14 bases.

The chain uses TRBV11-2 and TRBJ2-7; 8 bases fit TRBD2. CDR1 is SGHAT, CDR2 FQNNGV, per germline. The CDR3 is made up of 15 amino acids. V trimming: 4 bases; J trimming: 2 bases; junction bases outside the gene matches: 7. The CDR3, as DNA: TGTGCCAGCAGCTCGGGGGGGACATTAACCTACGAGCAGTACTTC. Its protein is CASSSGGTLTYEQYF.

Written as DNA, the CDR3 is TGTGCCAGCAGGCGGACTAGCGGGAGGGCCTGGAACACCGGGGAGCTGTTTTTT. This encodes CASRRTSGRAWNTGELFF. This rearrangement joins TRBV28 to TRBJ2-2; 15 bases are shared with TRBD2. Germline values: CDR1 MDHEN, CDR2 SYDVKM. The junction had 6 bases not matched to a gene; V was cut back by 6 bases and J by 1 base. This CDR3 spans 18 amino acids.